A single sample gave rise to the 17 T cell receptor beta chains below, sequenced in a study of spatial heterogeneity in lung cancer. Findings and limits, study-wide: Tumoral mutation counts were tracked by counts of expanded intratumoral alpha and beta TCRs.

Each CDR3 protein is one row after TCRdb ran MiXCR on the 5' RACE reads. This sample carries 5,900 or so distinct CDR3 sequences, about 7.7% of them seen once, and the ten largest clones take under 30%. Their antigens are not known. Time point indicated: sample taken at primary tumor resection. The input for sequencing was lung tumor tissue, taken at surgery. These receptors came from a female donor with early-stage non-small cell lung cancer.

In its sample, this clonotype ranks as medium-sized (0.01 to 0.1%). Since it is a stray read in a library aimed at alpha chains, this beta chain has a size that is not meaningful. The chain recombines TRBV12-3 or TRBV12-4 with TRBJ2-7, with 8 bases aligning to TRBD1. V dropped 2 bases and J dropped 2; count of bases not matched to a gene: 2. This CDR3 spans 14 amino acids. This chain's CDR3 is CASSLRDRPYEQYF. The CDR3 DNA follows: TGTGCCAGCAGTTTAAGGGACAGGCCCTACGAGCAGTACTTC.

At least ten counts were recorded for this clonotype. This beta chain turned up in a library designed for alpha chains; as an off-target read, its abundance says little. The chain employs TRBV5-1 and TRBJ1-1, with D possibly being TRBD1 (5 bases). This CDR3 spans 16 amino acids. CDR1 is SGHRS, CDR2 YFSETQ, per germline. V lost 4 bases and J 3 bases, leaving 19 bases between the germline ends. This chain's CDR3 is CASSPPSGRSDTEAFF. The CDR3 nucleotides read TGCGCCAGCAGCCCTCCCTCAGGGAGGAGTGACACTGAAGCTTTCTTT. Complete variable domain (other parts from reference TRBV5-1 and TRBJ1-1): KAGVTQTPRYLIKTRGQQVTLSCSPISGHRSVSWYQQTPGQGLQFLFEYFSETQRNKGNFPGRFSGRQFSNSRSEMNVSTLELGDSALYLCASSPPSGRSDTEAFFGQGTRLTVV.

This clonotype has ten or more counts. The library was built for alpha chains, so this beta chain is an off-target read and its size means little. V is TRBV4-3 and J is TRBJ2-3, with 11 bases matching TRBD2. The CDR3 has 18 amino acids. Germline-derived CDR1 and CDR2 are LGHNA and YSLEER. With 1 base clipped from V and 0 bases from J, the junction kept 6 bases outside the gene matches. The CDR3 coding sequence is TGCGCCAGCAGCCAAGGAAGTCGACTAGCGGGGAGCACAGATACGCAGTATTTT. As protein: CASSQGSRLAGSTDTQYF.

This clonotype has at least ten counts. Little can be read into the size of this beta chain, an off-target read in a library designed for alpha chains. The CDR3 region is CASSLGDRAETDTQYF. CDR3 DNA: TGTGCCAGCAGCTTAGGTGACAGGGCAGAAACAGATACGCAGTATTTT. This chain links TRBV7-3 with TRBJ2-3; 7 bases are a match to TRBD1. This CDR3 contains 16 residues. The V segment lost 2 bases and the J segment 3 bases; nucleotides outside the gene matches: 8. The germline gives CDR1 SGHTA, CDR2 FQGTGA.

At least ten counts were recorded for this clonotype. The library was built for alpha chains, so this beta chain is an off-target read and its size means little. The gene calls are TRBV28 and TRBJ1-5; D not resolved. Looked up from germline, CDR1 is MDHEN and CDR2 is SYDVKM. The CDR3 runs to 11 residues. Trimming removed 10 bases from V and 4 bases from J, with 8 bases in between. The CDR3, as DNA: TGTGCCACCGCTGGAAATCAGCCCCAGCATTTT. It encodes CATAGNQPQHF.

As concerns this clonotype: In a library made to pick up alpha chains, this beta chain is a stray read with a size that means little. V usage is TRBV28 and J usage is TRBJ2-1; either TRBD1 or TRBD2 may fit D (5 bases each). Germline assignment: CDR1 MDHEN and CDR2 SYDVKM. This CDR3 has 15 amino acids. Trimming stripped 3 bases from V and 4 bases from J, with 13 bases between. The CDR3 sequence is CASSLGTSNYNEQFF. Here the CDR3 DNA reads TGTGCCAGCAGTTTGGGGACCTCTAATTACAATGAGCAGTTCTTC.

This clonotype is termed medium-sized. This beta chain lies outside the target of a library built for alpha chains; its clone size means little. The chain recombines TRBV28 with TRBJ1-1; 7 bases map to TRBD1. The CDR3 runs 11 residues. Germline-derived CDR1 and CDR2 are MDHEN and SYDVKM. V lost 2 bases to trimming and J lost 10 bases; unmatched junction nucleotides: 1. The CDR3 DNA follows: TGTGCCAGCAGTTTAACAGGGGCAGCTTTCTTT. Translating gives CASSLTGAAFF.

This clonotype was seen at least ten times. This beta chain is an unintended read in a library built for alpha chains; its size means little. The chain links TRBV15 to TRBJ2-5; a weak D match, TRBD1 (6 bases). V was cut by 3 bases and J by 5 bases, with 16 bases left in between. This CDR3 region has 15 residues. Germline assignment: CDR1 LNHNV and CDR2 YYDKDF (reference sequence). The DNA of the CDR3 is TGTGCCACCAGCAGGGGACAACCAAGAAGCGAGACCCAGTACTTC. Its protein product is CATSRGQPRSETQYF.

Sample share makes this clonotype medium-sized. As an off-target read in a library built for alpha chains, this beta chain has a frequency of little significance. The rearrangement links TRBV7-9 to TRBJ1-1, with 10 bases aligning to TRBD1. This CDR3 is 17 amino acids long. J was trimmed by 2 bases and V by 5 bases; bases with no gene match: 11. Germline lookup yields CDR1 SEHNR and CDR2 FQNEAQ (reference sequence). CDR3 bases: TGTGCCAGCAGCCTAGATGGGACAGGGGCCTTTAACACTGAAGCTTTCTTT. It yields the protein CASSLDGTGAFNTEAFF.

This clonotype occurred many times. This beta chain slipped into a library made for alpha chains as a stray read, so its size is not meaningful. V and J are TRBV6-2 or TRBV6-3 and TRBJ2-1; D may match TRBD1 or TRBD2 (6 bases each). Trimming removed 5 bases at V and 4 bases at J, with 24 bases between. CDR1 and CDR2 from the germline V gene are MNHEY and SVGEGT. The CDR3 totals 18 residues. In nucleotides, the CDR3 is TGTGCCAGCAGTACACCCCAGCTAGGGGGAGGCTATTACAATGAGCAGTTCTTC. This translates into CASSTPQLGGGYYNEQFF.

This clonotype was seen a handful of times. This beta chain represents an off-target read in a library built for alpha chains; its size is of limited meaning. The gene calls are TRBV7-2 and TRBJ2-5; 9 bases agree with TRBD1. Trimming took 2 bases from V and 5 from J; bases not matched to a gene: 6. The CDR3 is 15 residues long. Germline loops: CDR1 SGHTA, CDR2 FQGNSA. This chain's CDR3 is CASSLSGQGFETQYF. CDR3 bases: TGTGCCAGCAGCTTAAGTGGACAGGGGTTTGAGACCCAGTACTTC.

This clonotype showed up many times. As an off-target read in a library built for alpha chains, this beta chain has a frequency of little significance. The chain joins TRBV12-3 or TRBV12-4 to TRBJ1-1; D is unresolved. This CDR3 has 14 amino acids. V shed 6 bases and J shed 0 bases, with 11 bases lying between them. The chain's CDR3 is CASSPEGMNTEAFF. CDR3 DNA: TGTGCCAGCAGCCCAGAAGGGATGAACACTGAAGCTTTCTTT.

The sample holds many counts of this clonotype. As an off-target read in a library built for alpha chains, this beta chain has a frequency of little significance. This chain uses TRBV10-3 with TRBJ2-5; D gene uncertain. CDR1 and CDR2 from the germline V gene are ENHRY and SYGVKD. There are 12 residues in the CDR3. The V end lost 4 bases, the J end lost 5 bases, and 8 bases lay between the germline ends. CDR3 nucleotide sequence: TGTGCCATCAGTGGACCTGGCGAGACCCAGTACTTC. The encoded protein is CAISGPGETQYF.

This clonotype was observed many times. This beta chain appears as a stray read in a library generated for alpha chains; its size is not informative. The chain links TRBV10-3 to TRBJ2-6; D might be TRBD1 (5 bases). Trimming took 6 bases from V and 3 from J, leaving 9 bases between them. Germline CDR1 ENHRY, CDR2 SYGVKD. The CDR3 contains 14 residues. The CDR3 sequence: CAISQGLGANVLTF. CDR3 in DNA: TGTGCCATCAGCCAGGGTCTTGGGGCCAACGTCCTGACTTTC.

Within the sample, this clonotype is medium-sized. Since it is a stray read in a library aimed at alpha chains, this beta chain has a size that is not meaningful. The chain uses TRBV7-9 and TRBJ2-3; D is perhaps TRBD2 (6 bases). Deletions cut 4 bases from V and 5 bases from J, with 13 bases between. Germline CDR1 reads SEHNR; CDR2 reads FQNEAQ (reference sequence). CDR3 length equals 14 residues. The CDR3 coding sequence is TGTGCCAGCAGCTCTCGAACCGGGGGAGATACGCAGTATTTT. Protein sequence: CASSSRTGGDTQYF.

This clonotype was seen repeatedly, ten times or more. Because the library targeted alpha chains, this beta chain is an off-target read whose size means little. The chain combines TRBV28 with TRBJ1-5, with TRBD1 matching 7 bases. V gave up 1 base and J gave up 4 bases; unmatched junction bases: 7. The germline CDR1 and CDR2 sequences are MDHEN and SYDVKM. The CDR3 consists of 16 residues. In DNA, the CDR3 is TGTGCCAGCAGTTTATTCCTACAGGGGTGGAATCAGCCCCAGCATTTT. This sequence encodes CASSLFLQGWNQPQHF.

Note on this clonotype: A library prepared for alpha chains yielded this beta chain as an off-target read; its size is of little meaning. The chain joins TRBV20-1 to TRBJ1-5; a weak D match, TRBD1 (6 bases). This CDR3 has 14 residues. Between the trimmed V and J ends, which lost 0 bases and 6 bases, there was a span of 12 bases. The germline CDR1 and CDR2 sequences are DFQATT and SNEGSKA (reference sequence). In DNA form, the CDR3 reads TGCAGTGCTAGAGATCGAGGGGGTAGTCAGCCCCAGCATTTT. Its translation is CSARDRGGSQPQHF.